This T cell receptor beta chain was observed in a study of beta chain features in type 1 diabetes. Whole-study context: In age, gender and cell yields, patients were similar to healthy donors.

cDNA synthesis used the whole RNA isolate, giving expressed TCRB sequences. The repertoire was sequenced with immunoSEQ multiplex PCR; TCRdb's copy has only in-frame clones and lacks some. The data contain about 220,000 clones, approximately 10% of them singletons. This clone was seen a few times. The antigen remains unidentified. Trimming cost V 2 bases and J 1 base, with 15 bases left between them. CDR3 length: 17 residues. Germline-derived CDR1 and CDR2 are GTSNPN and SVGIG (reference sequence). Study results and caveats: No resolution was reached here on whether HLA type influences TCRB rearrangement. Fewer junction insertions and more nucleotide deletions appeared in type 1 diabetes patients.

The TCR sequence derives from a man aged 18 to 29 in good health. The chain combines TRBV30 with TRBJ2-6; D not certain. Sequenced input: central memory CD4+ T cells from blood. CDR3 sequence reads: CAWSMPGAHSGANVLTF. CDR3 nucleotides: TGTGCCTGGAGTATGCCAGGCGCCCATTCTGGGGCCAACGTCCTGACTTTC.